This T cell receptor (beta chain) was captured in a study of blood T cell repertoires in COVID-19. Original processing methods: Using reference gene primer amplification, nucleated cell counts were estimated. Only in-frame clones appear in the TCRdb table, and some are missing; sequencing was by immunoSEQ multiplex PCR. V and J calls and clone size are those listed in that table; D and trimming were worked out from the DNA. Found here are under 95,000 clones, roughly nine tenths of them singletons; the top ten hold 2.6%. The ends lost 0 bases at V and 2 bases at J; junction bases unmatched: 4. Germline V CDR1 and CDR2: SGHRS, YFSETQ. The CDR3 has 16 amino acids.

The rearrangement uses TRBV5-1 and TRBJ2-1; 8 bases are a match to TRBD1. The sequence was obtained from a man aged 50-60 years with COVID-19, enrolled during active disease. The sequencing sample was made of peripheral blood. The CDR3 loop reads CASSLAGTGTYNEQFF. In DNA form, the CDR3 reads TGCGCCAGCAGCTTGGCCGGGACAGGTACCTACAATGAGCAGTTCTTC.